The clone carrying this TCR beta chain was counted ten times or more. The target antigen is unknown. This entry comes from a study of human T cells and chemical hapten exposure. Study summary: Per-sample TCR yield variability stemmed mainly from small pooled library volume differences.

Study observations and caveats: High-frequency TCRs, those above 1 in 1000, stayed the same after DPC sensitization.

Described time point: healthy volunteer bleed at 2 weeks. Total RNA was extracted from unfractionated whole blood. As processed by the authors: Samples ranged from roughly 23,224 to 690,600 TCRs, with a median of approximately 96,000. Each CDR3 protein is one row after TCRdb ran MiXCR on the RACE reads. TCRdb's processing, not the study's, gives the V and J calls here. The sample has about 41,000 distinct CDR3 sequences; about 4.5% are singletons. Germline CDR1 and CDR2: MGHRA and YSYEKL. Trimming stripped 1 base from V and 0 bases from J, with 10 bases between. This CDR3 has 16 residues. The material sequenced was whole blood. The gene calls are TRBV4-1 and TRBJ2-4, with D possibly matching TRBD1 (5 bases). The receptor comes from a human donor in good health. Some clones in this sample may be carry-over from other donors' samples. The CDR3 DNA is TGCGCCAGCAGCCAAGTCGCAGGGCTAGCCAAAAACATTCAGTACTTC. Its translation is CASSQVAGLAKNIQYF.